Sequencing of this TCR beta chain was carried out in a study of graft-versus-host responses after intestinal transplantation. Study overall: Each of the recipients got a multivisceral, liver-intestinal, or isolated intestinal transplant. Study findings and constraints: The recipient marrow held GvH clones, and some of them showed up first in ileum or blood.

The data were produced by immunoSEQ multiplex PCR, yet TCRdb's version contains in-frame clones alone and is incomplete. This table holds about 12,000 clones, 35% found once. The CDR3 has 15 amino acids. Germline V lookup: CDR1 MDHEN, CDR2 SYDVKM. Unmatched junction bases numbered 6, after V lost 3 bases and J lost 5 bases. A few counts support this clone. Responders (approximately 200,000, CFSE-labeled) met approximately 200,000 stimulators that were irradiated and violet-dye-labeled. The sequences come from alloreactive CD8+ T cells from a mixed lymphocyte reaction culture, collected before intestinal transplant. Noted subset: CFSE-low proliferating T cells sorted from roughly 6-day pre-transplant mixed lymphocyte reaction (GvH or HvG direction). The V gene is TRBV28, the J gene TRBJ2-5; 10 bases line up with TRBD1. The source of this sequence is a human patient who received an intestinal transplant. The CDR3 reads CASSFPRTGGETQYF. For the CDR3, the DNA is TGTGCCAGCAGTTTCCCCAGGACAGGGGGGGAGACCCAGTACTTC.